The 8 T cell receptor beta chains listed next were all sequenced from one sample in a study of shared clonotypes between healthy human individuals. Here immunoSEQ multiplex PCR was the method, and the copy in TCRdb shows in-frame clones only, minus some. The sample holds over 2 million clones, 95% seen once. The specimen was naive CD4+ T cells sorted from blood. The subset denotes: CD45RA+ positively selected. All receptors derive from a man between 18 and 35 years old in good health.

V is TRBV10-3 and J is TRBJ2-2; possible D gene TRBD1, 5 bases. V lost 7 bases and J lost 6, with 9 bases in between. Germline CDR1 reads ENHRY; CDR2 reads SYGVKD. The CDR3 extends over 12 amino acids. The CDR3 DNA is TGTGCCATCAAAGGACAAGCCGGGGAGCTGTTTTTT. Translated, it gives CAIKGQAGELFF.

CDR3 in amino acids: CASSYPGRGSYEQYF. Here the CDR3 DNA reads TGTGCCAGCAGTTACCCGGGCAGGGGCTCCTACGAGCAGTACTTC. V gene TRBV6-5 combines with J gene TRBJ2-7; D perhaps matches TRBD1 (6 bases). This CDR3 has 15 amino acids. Trimming pared 2 bases from V and 0 bases from J, leaving 11 bases between. Germline V gene data show CDR1 as MNHEY and CDR2 as SVGAGI.

This CDR3 is CASRGDTGELFF. CDR3 nucleotides: TGTGCCAGCAGGGGGGACACCGGGGAGCTGTTTTTT. The V and J genes are TRBV6-5 and TRBJ2-2; D is tentatively TRBD1 or TRBD2 (5 bases each). CDR1 and CDR2 from the germline V gene are MNHEY and SVGAGI. Trimming stripped 6 bases from V and 3 bases from J, with 5 bases between. This CDR3 comprises 12 residues.

The rearrangement uses TRBV4-1 and TRBJ1-4; D unclear. The germline V gene has CDR1 MGHRA and CDR2 YSYEKL. Between the trimmed V and J ends, which lost 4 bases and 0 bases, there was a span of 18 bases. The CDR3 runs to 18 residues. The CDR3 bases are TGCGCCAGCAGCCCCCGGGCGTTCGGCCCTGCAACTAATGAAAAACTGTTTTTT. Its protein product is CASSPRAFGPATNEKLFF.

The rearrangement joins TRBV4-1 to TRBJ2-3; 9 bases fit TRBD2. The CDR3 is made up of 14 amino acids. Unmatched junction bases numbered 10, after V lost 1 base and J lost 14 bases. Germline values: CDR1 MGHRA, CDR2 YSYEKL. The CDR3 loop is CASSQVAGGLIWYF. CDR3 bases: TGCGCCAGCAGCCAAGTGGCGGGGGGGCTCATTTGGTATTTT.

The rearrangement links TRBV11-2 to TRBJ2-7; no clear D. The V end was cut by 4 bases, the J end by 5 bases, with 15 bases between. This CDR3 is built from 14 residues. Germline assignment: CDR1 SGHAT and CDR2 FQNNGV. As DNA, the CDR3 is TGTGCCAGCAGCTACAATAGGGTGACCGACGAGCAGTACTTC. Its translation: CASSYNRVTDEQYF.

This sequence joins TRBV5-6 and TRBJ2-1; TRBD2 agrees at 9 bases. The CDR3 sequence is 16 residues long. J lost 5 bases, V lost 0 bases, and 6 bases had no gene match. The germline gives CDR1 SGHDT, CDR2 YYEEEE. CDR3 bases: TGTGCCAGCAGCTTGGCAGCTAGCGGGACCCACAATGAGCAGTTCTTC. It yields the protein CASSLAASGTHNEQFF.

This sequence joins TRBV7-2 and TRBJ2-3; 7 bases match TRBD2. The CDR3 loop spans 15 amino acids. Unmatched junction bases numbered 4, after V lost 1 base and J lost 3 bases. The germline V gene encodes CDR1 SGHTA and CDR2 FQGNSA. The CDR3 region is CASSLGAGRTDTQYF. As DNA, the CDR3 is TGTGCCAGCAGCTTAGGAGCGGGACGGACAGATACGCAGTATTTT.